Listed below are T cell receptor beta chains from one sample, sequenced in a study of blood T cells in healthy people across ages. TCRdb ran MiXCR on the 5' RACE reads and lists one entry per CDR3 protein. The data hold about 640,000 distinct CDR3 sequences, with approximately 30% observed a single time. Sequenced material: blood. These receptors all come from an elderly woman in good health. Each CDR3 is given with its conserved first and last residue. The order of the fields is D gene, V gene, J gene, clone size, CDR3 protein, CDR3 DNA. A D gene is named only where the DNA matches it firmly. The listing skips clone size in some rows; elsewhere it reads once, few, many or a size class.

D: TRBD2
V: TRBV9
J: TRBJ2-7
size: .
CDR3: CASSVGPTSGAYEQYF
DNA: TGTGCCAGCAGCGTAGGCCCGACTAGCGGAGCCTACGAGCAGTACTTC

D: .
V: TRBV15
J: TRBJ2-7
size: many
CDR3: CATSRASSYEQYF
DNA: TGTGCCACCAGCAGAGCGAGCTCCTACGAGCAGTACTTC

D: .
V: TRBV20-1
J: TRBJ1-1
size: .
CDR3: CSASDAPGTEAFF
DNA: TGCAGTGCTTCAGACGCCCCAGGCACTGAAGCTTTCTTT

D: .
V: TRBV20-1
J: TRBJ1-2
size: many
CDR3: CSERRDPDYGYTF
DNA: TGCAGCGAACGCCGGGACCCGGACTATGGCTACACCTTC

D: TRBD1
V: TRBV30
J: TRBJ2-1
size: .
CDR3: CAWVDRSSYNEQFF
DNA: TGTGCCTGGGTGGACAGGAGCTCCTACAATGAGCAGTTCTTC

D: TRBD1
V: TRBV11-3
J: TRBJ2-7
size: many
CDR3: CASSHRSGQGIGEQYF
DNA: TGTGCCAGCAGCCACCGATCGGGACAGGGGATTGGGGAGCAGTACTTC

D: .
V: TRBV5-1
J: TRBJ2-5
size: many
CDR3: CASSLVGSRETQYF
DNA: TGCGCCAGCAGCTTGGTTGGTAGTCGAGAGACCCAGTACTTC

D: .
V: TRBV27
J: TRBJ2-1
size: many
CDR3: CASSLSGGNEQFF
DNA: TGTGCCAGCAGTTTATCGGGGGGCAATGAGCAGTTCTTC

D: .
V: TRBV5-1
J: TRBJ2-1
size: many
CDR3: CASSLGAGDEQFF
DNA: TGCGCCAGCAGCTTGGGGGCAGGGGACGAGCAGTTCTTC

D: .
V: TRBV11-3
J: TRBJ2-2
size: .
CDR3: CASSQQGWELFF
DNA: TGTGCCAGCAGCCAACAGGGCTGGGAGCTGTTTTTT

D: .
V: TRBV19
J: TRBJ2-1
size: few
CDR3: CASSGVAEQFF
DNA: TGTGCCAGTAGTGGGGTCGCCGAGCAGTTCTTC

D: TRBD1
V: TRBV5-1
J: TRBJ2-7
size: .
CDR3: CASSSNAGTGAYEQYF
DNA: TGCGCCAGCAGCTCCAACGCCGGGACAGGGGCCTACGAGCAGTACTTC

D: TRBD2
V: TRBV15
J: TRBJ2-1
size: many
CDR3: CATARPTSGGNEQFF
DNA: TGTGCCACCGCCAGACCTACTAGCGGGGGTAATGAGCAGTTCTTC

D: TRBD1
V: TRBV7-8
J: TRBJ2-5
size: .
CDR3: CASSWGQVQETQYF
DNA: TGTGCCAGCAGCTGGGGACAGGTCCAAGAGACCCAGTACTTC

D: TRBD2
V: TRBV5-1
J: TRBJ2-3
size: many
CDR3: CASSSLAGVTDTQYF
DNA: TGCGCCAGCAGCTCGCTCGCGGGGGTGACAGATACGCAGTATTTT

D: TRBD2
V: TRBV20-1
J: TRBJ2-3
size: few
CDR3: CSARLAGGRSDTQYF
DNA: TGCAGTGCCCGACTAGCGGGAGGGCGGTCAGATACGCAGTATTTT

D: .
V: TRBV10-3
J: TRBJ1-5
size: many
CDR3: CAISEGAQPQHF
DNA: TGTGCCATCAGTGAGGGGGCTCAGCCCCAGCATTTT

D: .
V: TRBV4-1
J: TRBJ2-2
size: .
CDR3: CASSQDGRGDTGELFF
DNA: TGCGCCAGCAGCCAAGACGGGCGGGGAGACACCGGGGAGCTGTTTTTT

D: .
V: TRBV20-1
J: TRBJ1-1
size: few
CDR3: CSARSGLEAFF
DNA: TGCAGTGCTAGATCGGGACTTGAAGCTTTCTTT

D: .
V: TRBV10-1
J: TRBJ2-3
size: many
CDR3: CASSRTALTDTQYF
DNA: TGCGCCAGCAGCCGGACAGCCCTCACGGATACGCAGTATTTT

D: .
V: TRBV7-2
J: TRBJ2-1
size: once
CDR3: CASSSQGTGEQFF
DNA: TGTGCCAGCAGTTCCCAGGGTACGGGCGAGCAGTTCTTC

D: .
V: TRBV5-1
J: TRBJ2-3
size: .
CDR3: CASSLEGRTSTDTQYF
DNA: TGCGCCAGCAGCTTGGAAGGCAGAACTAGCACAGATACGCAGTATTTT

D: .
V: TRBV6-5
J: TRBJ1-2
size: many
CDR3: CASSPRGPWGYGYTF
DNA: TGTGCCAGCAGTCCTCGTGGGCCTTGGGGCTATGGCTACACCTTC

D: TRBD1
V: TRBV2
J: TRBJ2-3
size: .
CDR3: CASSSGGRGTDTQYF
DNA: TGTGCCAGCAGCTCAGGGGGCAGAGGCACAGATACGCAGTATTTT

D: TRBD1
V: TRBV27
J: TRBJ1-5
size: .
CDR3: CASSPLSGTGDQPQHF
DNA: TGTGCCAGCAGTCCCTTGTCCGGGACAGGGGATCAGCCCCAGCATTTT

D: .
V: TRBV7-8
J: TRBJ1-6
size: few
CDR3: CASSLGRGGSSYNSPLHF
DNA: TGTGCCAGCAGCTTAGGGCGGGGTGGGAGCTCCTATAATTCACCCCTCCACTTT

D: TRBD2
V: TRBV24-1
J: TRBJ2-2
size: .
CDR3: CATSEAGGNTGELFF
DNA: TGTGCCACCAGTGAGGCGGGGGGGAACACCGGGGAGCTGTTTTTT

D: TRBD1
V: TRBV18
J: TRBJ1-1
size: .
CDR3: CASSRQGFNTEAFF
DNA: TGTGCCAGCTCCCGACAGGGATTCAACACTGAAGCTTTCTTT

D: TRBD2
V: TRBV7-9
J: TRBJ2-5
size: many
CDR3: CASSLAGPRGETQYF
DNA: TGTGCCAGCAGCCTAGCGGGGCCGCGAGGAGAGACCCAGTACTTC

D: .
V: TRBV20-1
J: TRBJ2-7
size: many
CDR3: CSARDPTGRGEQYF
DNA: TGCAGTGCTAGAGACCCGACAGGGAGGGGCGAGCAGTACTTC

D: TRBD1
V: TRBV5-1
J: TRBJ1-2
size: .
CDR3: CASTQGQANYGYTF
DNA: TGCGCCAGCACCCAAGGACAGGCAAACTATGGCTACACCTTC

D: TRBD1
V: TRBV14
J: TRBJ1-2
size: .
CDR3: CASSPKGTGVYGYTF
DNA: TGTGCCAGCAGCCCAAAGGGAACAGGGGTCTATGGCTACACCTTC

D: TRBD2
V: TRBV6-6
J: TRBJ2-1
size: many
CDR3: CASSYSPLAGVYNEQFF
DNA: TGTGCCAGCAGTTACTCGCCTCTAGCGGGGGTCTACAATGAGCAGTTCTTC

D: TRBD1
V: TRBV7-6
J: TRBJ2-7
size: .
CDR3: CASSRGFRDRSYEQYF
DNA: TGTGCCAGCAGCCGGGGTTTCCGGGACAGGTCCTACGAGCAGTACTTC

D: TRBD1
V: TRBV4-1
J: TRBJ1-4
size: .
CDR3: CASSSRGTGGRKLFF
DNA: TGCGCCAGCAGCTCCCGGGGGACAGGGGGCAGAAAACTGTTTTTT

D: TRBD2
V: TRBV7-8
J: TRBJ2-2
size: few
CDR3: CASSLAGGPLTAGELFF
DNA: TGTGCCAGCAGCCTCGCGGGGGGGCCTTTGACGGCCGGGGAGCTGTTTTTT

D: TRBD1
V: TRBV6-6
J: TRBJ1-5
size: many
CDR3: CASSQQGAPGQPQHF
DNA: TGTGCCAGCAGTCAACAGGGGGCGCCCGGTCAGCCCCAGCATTTT

D: .
V: TRBV19
J: TRBJ2-3
size: few
CDR3: CASSIGLVETDTQYF
DNA: TGTGCCAGTAGTATTGGTTTAGTGGAAACAGATACGCAGTATTTT

D: TRBD1
V: TRBV10-3
J: TRBJ1-2
size: many
CDR3: CAIRSQGAEGYTF
DNA: TGTGCCATCAGATCCCAGGGGGCGGAAGGCTACACCTTC

D: .
V: TRBV5-6
J: TRBJ1-2
size: many
CDR3: CASSLVGNYGYTF
DNA: TGTGCCAGCAGCTTGGTAGGGAACTATGGCTACACCTTC

D: .
V: TRBV7-2
J: TRBJ1-1
size: few
CDR3: CAGSDSTEAFF
DNA: TGTGCCGGAAGTGACAGCACTGAAGCTTTCTTT

D: .
V: TRBV3-1
J: TRBJ1-2
size: many
CDR3: CASSQDSAGYTF
DNA: TGTGCCAGCAGCCAAGATTCCGCTGGCTACACCTTC